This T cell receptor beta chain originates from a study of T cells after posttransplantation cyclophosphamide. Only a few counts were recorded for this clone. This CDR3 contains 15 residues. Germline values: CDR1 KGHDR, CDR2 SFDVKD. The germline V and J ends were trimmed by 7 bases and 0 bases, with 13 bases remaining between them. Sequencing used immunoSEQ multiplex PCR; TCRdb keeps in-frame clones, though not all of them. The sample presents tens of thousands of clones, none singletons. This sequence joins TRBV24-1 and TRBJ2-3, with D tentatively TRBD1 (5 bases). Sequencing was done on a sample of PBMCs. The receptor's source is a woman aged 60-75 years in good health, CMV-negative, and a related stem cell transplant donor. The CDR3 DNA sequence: TGTGCCACCAGGCACAGGTACACTAGCACAGATACGCAGTATTTT. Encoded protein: CATRHRYTSTDTQYF.